The 25 T cell receptor beta chains below come from one sample, sequenced in a study of CD8 T cells in ankylosing spondylitis. One entry per CDR3 protein, called by TCRdb with MiXCR from the 5' RACE reads. This sample carries hundreds of thousands of distinct CDR3 sequences, more than 25% of them seen once, and the ten largest clones take around 4.5%. The source material was blood, either unsorted or a sorted T cell fraction (not recorded which). All receptors come from a male donor with ankylosing spondylitis or in good health (not recorded which).

The genes are TRBV12-3 or TRBV12-4 and TRBJ2-7; possible D gene TRBD2, 6 bases. The CDR3 has 17 amino acids. V lost 3 bases and J 2 bases, leaving 20 bases between the germline ends. CDR3 region: CASSFSGSIPGAYEQYF. The CDR3 bases are TGTGCCAGCAGTTTCTCCGGGAGTATCCCTGGGGCCTACGAGCAGTACTTC.

There are a few counts of this clonotype. This chain links TRBV20-1 with TRBJ2-3, with unresolved D. Germline CDR1 reads DFQATT; CDR2 reads SNEGSKA (reference sequence). The CDR3 contains 13 residues. The V end lost 4 bases, the J end lost 1 base, and 9 bases lay between the germline ends. Here the CDR3 reads CSANRVGTDTQYF. For the CDR3, the DNA is TGCAGTGCTAACCGGGTGGGCACAGATACGCAGTATTTT.

This clonotype occurred many times. This sequence joins TRBV10-3 and TRBJ2-5; the D gene is possibly TRBD2 (6 bases). The CDR3 covers 12 residues. Trimming pared 10 bases from V and 2 bases from J, leaving 11 bases between. Germline-derived CDR1 and CDR2 are ENHRY and SYGVKD. The CDR3 is CATQEGQETQYF. The CDR3, as DNA: TGTGCCACACAGGAGGGACAAGAGACCCAGTACTTC.

There are a few counts of this clonotype. V usage is TRBV30 and J usage is TRBJ2-3; D is ambiguous. The germline gives CDR1 GTSNPN, CDR2 SVGIG (reference sequence). Trimming cost V 4 bases and J 1 base, with 12 bases left between them. The CDR3 length is 14 residues. Here the CDR3 DNA reads TGTGCCTGGATATATGGACCCCGCACAGATACGCAGTATTTT. This encodes CAWIYGPRTDTQYF. Based on the CDR3 plus reference TRBV30 and TRBJ2-3, the full variable domain is SQTIHQWPATLVQPVGSPLSLECTVEGTSNPNLYWYRQAAGRGLQLLFYSVGIGQISSEVPQNLSASRPQDRQFILSSKKLLLSDSGFYLCAWIYGPRTDTQYFGPGTRLTVL.

The genes are TRBV28 and TRBJ1-6; D is ambiguous. CDR3 length: 15 amino acids. Between the trimmed V and J ends, which lost 8 bases and 0 bases, there was a span of 11 bases. Germline assignment: CDR1 MDHEN and CDR2 SYDVKM. The CDR3 DNA reads TGTGCCAGCCGGTCGGTGAGCTCCTATAATTCACCCCTCCACTTT. This translates into CASRSVSSYNSPLHF.

This rearrangement joins TRBV20-1 to TRBJ2-7; 7 bases are a match to TRBD1. The germline CDR1 and CDR2 sequences are DFQATT and SNEGSKA (reference sequence). CDR3 length equals 14 residues. V lost 4 bases, J lost 6 bases, and 12 bases stayed unmatched. The CDR3: CSATTGQTLGEQYF. In DNA form, the CDR3 reads TGCAGTGCTACTACGGGACAGACGTTGGGCGAGCAGTACTTC.

This chain links TRBV12-3 or TRBV12-4 with TRBJ2-5; no definite D call. Trimming removed 3 bases from V and 2 bases from J, with 31 bases in between. The CDR3 is 21 amino acids. CDR3 residues: CASSFRPLPVPAPFRQETQYF. The CDR3 DNA reads as TGTGCCAGCAGTTTCAGACCTCTGCCAGTACCGGCTCCCTTCCGTCAAGAGACCCAGTACTTC.

This chain connects TRBV5-1 to TRBJ1-1, with 7 bases aligning to TRBD1. This CDR3 has 17 amino acids. The V gene's germline CDR1 is SGHRS and CDR2 YFSETQ. V dropped 0 bases and J dropped 1; count of bases not matched to a gene: 9. CDR3 sequence reads: CASSLESPTGRNTEAFF. CDR3 sequence (DNA): TGCGCCAGCAGCTTGGAGTCCCCGACAGGGCGGAACACTGAAGCTTTCTTT.

The chain uses TRBV5-1 and TRBJ2-5, with 12 bases lining up with TRBD2. V gave up 0 bases and J gave up 0 bases; unmatched junction bases: 6. The CDR3 consists of 18 residues. CDR1 SGHRS and CDR2 YFSETQ come from the germline V gene. The CDR3 coding sequence is TGCGCCAGCAGCTTGGTAACTAGCGGGGGGCCGTACCAAGAGACCCAGTACTTC. Translation gives CASSLVTSGGPYQETQYF.

The rearrangement joins TRBV5-1 to TRBJ2-5; D perhaps matches TRBD2 (7 bases). Trimming pared 7 bases from V and 2 bases from J, leaving 18 bases between. The CDR3 totals 15 residues. CDR1 and CDR2 from the germline V gene are SGHRS and YFSETQ. As DNA, the CDR3 is TGCGCCAGCCATAGCTGGGGGGGGCCACAAGAGACCCAGTACTTC. It translates to CASHSWGGPQETQYF.

The sample holds one count of this clonotype. The junction and the germline gene differ at one end; a read error may be behind it. The genes are TRBV20-1 and TRBJ2-1, with TRBD1 matching over 12 bases. Germline V gene lookup returns CDR1 DFQATT and CDR2 SNEGSKA (reference sequence). The CDR3 totals 17 residues. The CDR3 loop is CCARDSRGTGGNNEQFF. Written as DNA, the CDR3 is TGCTGTGCTAGAGATAGTCGCGGGACAGGGGGCAACAATGAGCAGTTCTTC.

This chain uses TRBV12-3 or TRBV12-4 with TRBJ2-3; no reliable D call. Trimming pared 5 bases from V and 5 bases from J, leaving 8 bases between. The CDR3 runs to 12 residues. The CDR3 nucleotides read TGTGCCAGCAGTAACAGTGAAGATACGCAGTATTTT. Its translation: CASSNSEDTQYF.

The rearrangement uses TRBV12-3 or TRBV12-4 and TRBJ1-2; D may be TRBD1 (5 bases). This CDR3 contains 13 residues. The V end was cut by 4 bases, the J end by 8 bases, with 14 bases between. The CDR3 protein is CASSWSGGYGYTF. The CDR3 coding sequence is TGTGCCAGCAGTTGGTCCGGGGGTTACGGCTACACCTTC.

J is TRBJ2-7 and V is TRBV6-5; D ambiguous. The CDR3 is 16 residues long. V was clipped by 0 bases and J by 1 base, with 13 bases between them. Germline V gene lookup returns CDR1 MNHEY and CDR2 SVGAGI. This CDR3 is CASSYSSLPTSYEQYF. The CDR3 bases are TGTGCCAGCAGTTACTCGTCTCTACCGACTTCCTACGAGCAGTACTTC.

This clonotype was seen a few times. The chain couples TRBV20-1 to TRBJ2-3; D call uncertain. The length of the CDR3 is 13 residues. Trimming shortened V by 3 bases and J by 9 bases, and 16 bases separated the two germline ends. The V gene's germline CDR1 is DFQATT and CDR2 SNEGSKA (reference sequence). The CDR3 region is CSASSGSQETQYF. The CDR3 DNA sequence: TGCAGTGCTAGCTCTGGCAGCCAGGAAACGCAGTATTTT.

The chain recombines TRBV20-1 with TRBJ2-7; 7 nucleotides agree with TRBD1. V dropped 5 bases and J dropped 3; count of bases not matched to a gene: 7. CDR1 and CDR2 from the germline V gene are DFQATT and SNEGSKA (reference sequence). CDR3 size: 13 residues. DNA of the CDR3: TGCAGTGCTCTCAGGACAGGAAGCTACGAGCAGTACTTC. It yields the protein CSALRTGSYEQYF.

This clonotype has at least ten counts. V gene TRBV7-2 combines with J gene TRBJ2-1, with 14 bases lining up with TRBD2. The CDR3 has 15 residues. After removal of 9 bases from V and 0 bases from J, the junction contained 1 base not matched to a gene. Germline V gives CDR1 SGHTA, CDR2 FQGNSA. CDR3 loop: CASGLAGGSYNEQFF. The CDR3 DNA reads TGTGCCAGTGGACTAGCGGGGGGCTCCTACAATGAGCAGTTCTTC.

The rearrangement joins TRBV20-1 to TRBJ1-5; D is unresolved. V lost 3 bases and J lost 4, with 10 bases in between. The CDR3 is 13 residues long. Germline CDR1 is DFQATT and CDR2 is SNEGSKA (reference sequence). The CDR3 DNA follows: TGCAGTGCTAGGCCCCAGTATAATCAGCCCCAGCATTTT. Residues: CSARPQYNQPQHF.

The rearrangement joins TRBV24-1 to TRBJ2-3; 9 nucleotides align to TRBD1. Germline V CDR1 and CDR2: KGHDR, SFDVKD. CDR3 size: 14 residues. Trimming removed 5 bases from V and 1 base from J; junction bases left unmatched: 0. The CDR3 DNA follows: TGTGCCACCAGTGGGACAGGGGGCACAGATACGCAGTATTTT. Translated: CATSGTGGTDTQYF.

The genes are TRBV20-1 and TRBJ1-6, with TRBD1 identical over 8 bases. Trimming took 6 bases from V and 10 from J; bases not matched to a gene: 11. Germline CDR1 and CDR2: DFQATT and SNEGSKA (reference sequence). The CDR3 loop spans 14 amino acids. This chain's CDR3 is CSAPGARGLSPLHF. The CDR3, as DNA: TGCAGTGCCCCAGGGGCCAGGGGGCTATCACCCCTCCACTTT.

V and J are TRBV20-1 and TRBJ2-3, with a weak D call TRBD2 (6 bases). The V end was cut by 5 bases, the J end by 9 bases, with 21 bases between. CDR1 is DFQATT and CDR2 is SNEGSKA in the germline V gene (reference sequence). There are 14 residues in the CDR3. CDR3 coding DNA: TGCAGTGCTGCGGAACTAGGGACTGGAGGCACGCAGTATTTT. The encoded protein is CSAAELGTGGTQYF.

This chain links TRBV4-1 with TRBJ2-2; D unresolved. Germline CDR1 is MGHRA and CDR2 is YSYEKL. This CDR3 is built from 14 residues. Trimming left V 0 bases short and J 8 bases short, with 10 bases between. CDR3 loop: CASSQERFLGELFF. CDR3 nucleotides: TGCGCCAGCAGCCAAGAAAGGTTTTTGGGGGAGCTGTTTTTT.

The chain couples TRBV30 to TRBJ1-2, with a weak D call TRBD1 (6 bases). Germline CDR1 GTSNPN, CDR2 SVGIG (reference sequence). V lost 2 bases, J lost 7 bases, and 14 bases lay in between. The CDR3 has 13 residues. The CDR3 coding sequence is TGTGCCTGGAGTCCAGGGGAGGTCGGTGGCTACACCTTC. This codes for CAWSPGEVGGYTF.

This CDR3 reads CASIPYGTEAKFTDTQYF. The DNA for the CDR3 is TGTGCCAGCATTCCCTATGGGACAGAAGCTAAATTCACAGATACGCAGTATTTT. The gene calls are TRBV27 and TRBJ2-3, with 7 bases matching TRBD1. Per the germline V gene, CDR1 is MNHEY and CDR2 is SMNVEV (reference sequence). Trimming cost V 7 bases and J 2 bases; bases outside gene matches: 18. The CDR3 contains 18 residues.

The chain carries TRBV7-9 and TRBJ2-3; D call uncertain. Trimming removed 5 bases at V and 2 bases at J, with 5 bases between. CDR3 size: 12 residues. CDR1 is SEHNR and CDR2 is FQNEAQ in the germline V gene (reference sequence). The DNA of the CDR3 is TGTGCCAGCAGCCGTAACACAGATACGCAGTATTTT. Translating gives CASSRNTDTQYF.